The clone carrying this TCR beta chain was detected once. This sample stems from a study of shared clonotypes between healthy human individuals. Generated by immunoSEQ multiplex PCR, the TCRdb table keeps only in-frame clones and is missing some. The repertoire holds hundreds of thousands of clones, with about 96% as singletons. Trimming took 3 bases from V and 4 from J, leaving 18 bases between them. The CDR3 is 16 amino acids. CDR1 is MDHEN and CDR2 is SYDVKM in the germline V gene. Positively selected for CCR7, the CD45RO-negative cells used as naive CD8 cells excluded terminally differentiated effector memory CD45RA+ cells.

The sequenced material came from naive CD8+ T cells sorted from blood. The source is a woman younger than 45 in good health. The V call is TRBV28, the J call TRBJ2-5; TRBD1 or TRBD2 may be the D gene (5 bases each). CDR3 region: CASSFQGPDIGETQYF. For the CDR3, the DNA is TGTGCCAGCAGTTTCCAGGGACCCGACATAGGAGAGACCCAGTACTTC. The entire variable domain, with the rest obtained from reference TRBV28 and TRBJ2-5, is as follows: DVKVTQSSRYLVKRTGEKVFLECVQDMDHENMFWYRQDPGLGLRLIYFSYDVKMKEKGDIPEGYSVSREKKERFSLILESASTNQTSMYLCASSFQGPDIGETQYFGPGTRLLVL.